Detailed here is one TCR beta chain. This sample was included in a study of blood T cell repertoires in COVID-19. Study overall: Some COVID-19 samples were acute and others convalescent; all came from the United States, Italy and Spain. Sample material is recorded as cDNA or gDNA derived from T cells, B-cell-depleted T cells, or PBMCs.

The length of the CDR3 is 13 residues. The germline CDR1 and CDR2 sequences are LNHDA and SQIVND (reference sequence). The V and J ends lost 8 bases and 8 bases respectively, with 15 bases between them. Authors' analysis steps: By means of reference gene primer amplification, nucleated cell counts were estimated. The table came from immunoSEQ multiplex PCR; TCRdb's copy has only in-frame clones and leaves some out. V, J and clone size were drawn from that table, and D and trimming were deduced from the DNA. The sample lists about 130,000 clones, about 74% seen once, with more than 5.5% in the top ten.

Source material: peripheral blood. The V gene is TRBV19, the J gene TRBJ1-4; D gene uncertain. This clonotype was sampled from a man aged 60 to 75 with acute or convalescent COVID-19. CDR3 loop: CASGREGREKLFF. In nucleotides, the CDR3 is TGTGCCAGTGGACGGGAGGGCAGGGAAAAACTGTTTTTT.